This T cell receptor (beta chain) was recorded in a study of T cells in Graves' hyperthyroidism and ophthalmopathy. Study-wide points: Most thyroid clonotypes expanded above 0.001 were also detected in blood.

PBMCs were obtained from 7.5 to 10 ml fresh peripheral blood. This clonotype was found a few times. Its antigen is unknown. There were TCR beta CDR3 regions amplified from RNA transcripts. The study used the HTBI primer set for a first-round RT-PCR of the TCR CDR3. TCRdb re-analysed the multiplex PCR reads in MiXCR, keeping a single row per CDR3 protein. In the table there are about 600,000 distinct CDR3 sequences, 15% to 20% of which are singletons. The sequence derives from a woman in her forties with Graves' ophthalmopathy. Sequencing used blood.

The DNA of the CDR3 is TGTGCCAGCAGTCCAAGGGACCGCCGCACAGATACGCAGTATTTT. This encodes CASSPRDRRTDTQYF. This chain joins TRBV6-1 and TRBJ2-3; D is perhaps TRBD1 or TRBD2 (5 bases each). This CDR3 is 15 amino acids long. In germline, CDR1 is MNHNS, CDR2 SASEGT. V gave up 5 bases and J gave up 1 base, with 13 bases separating them.